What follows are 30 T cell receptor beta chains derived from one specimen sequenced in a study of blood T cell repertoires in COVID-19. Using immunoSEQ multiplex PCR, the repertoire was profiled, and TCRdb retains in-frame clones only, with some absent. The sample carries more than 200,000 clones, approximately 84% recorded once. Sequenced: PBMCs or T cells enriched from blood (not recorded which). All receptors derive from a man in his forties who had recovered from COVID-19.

The CDR3 DNA follows: TGTGCCAGTAGTATAGGGCGCGGGATGACCTACGAGCAGTACTTC. Translation gives CASSIGRGMTYEQYF. The genes are TRBV19 and TRBJ2-7, with D possibly matching TRBD2 (6 bases). Germline lookup yields CDR1 LNHDA and CDR2 SQIVND (reference sequence). This CDR3 has 15 amino acids. V dropped 1 base and J dropped 2 bases, with 12 bases sitting between them.

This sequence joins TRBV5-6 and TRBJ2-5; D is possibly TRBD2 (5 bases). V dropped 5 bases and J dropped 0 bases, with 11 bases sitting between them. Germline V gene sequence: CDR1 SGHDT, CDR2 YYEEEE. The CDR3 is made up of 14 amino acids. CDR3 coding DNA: TGTGCCAGCAGTTTCACTAGGTACCAAGAGACCCAGTACTTC. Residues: CASSFTRYQETQYF.

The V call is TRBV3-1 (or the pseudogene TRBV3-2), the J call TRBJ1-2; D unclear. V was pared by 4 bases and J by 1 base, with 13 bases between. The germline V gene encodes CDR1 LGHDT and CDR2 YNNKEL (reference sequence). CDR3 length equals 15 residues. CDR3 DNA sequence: TGTGCCAGCAGCCCATCGTGGGAGGGTAACTATGGCTACACCTTC. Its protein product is CASSPSWEGNYGYTF.

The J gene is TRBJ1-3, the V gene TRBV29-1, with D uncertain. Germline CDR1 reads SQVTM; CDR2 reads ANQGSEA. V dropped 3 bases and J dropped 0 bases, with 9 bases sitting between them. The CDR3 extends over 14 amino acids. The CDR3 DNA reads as TGCAGCGTTGATATCACGAGCTCTGGAAACACCATATATTTT. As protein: CSVDITSSGNTIYF.

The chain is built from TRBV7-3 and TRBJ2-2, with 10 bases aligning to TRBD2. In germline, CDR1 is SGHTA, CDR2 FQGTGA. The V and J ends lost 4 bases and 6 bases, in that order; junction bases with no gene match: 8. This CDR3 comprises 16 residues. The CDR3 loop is CASSYPGTSDPGELFF. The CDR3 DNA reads TGTGCCAGCAGCTACCCCGGGACTAGCGATCCCGGGGAGCTGTTTTTT.

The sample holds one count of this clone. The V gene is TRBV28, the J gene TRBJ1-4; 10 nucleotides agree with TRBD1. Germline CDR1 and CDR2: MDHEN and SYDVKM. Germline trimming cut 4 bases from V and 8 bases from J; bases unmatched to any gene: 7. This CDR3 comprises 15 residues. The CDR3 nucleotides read TGTGCCAGCAGTTCAGCCGGGACAGGGGACGAAAAACTGTTTTTT. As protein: CASSSAGTGDEKLFF.

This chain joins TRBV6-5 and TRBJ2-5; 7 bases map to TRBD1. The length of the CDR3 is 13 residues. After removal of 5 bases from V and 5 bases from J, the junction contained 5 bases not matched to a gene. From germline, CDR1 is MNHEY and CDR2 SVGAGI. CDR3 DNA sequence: TGTGCCAGCAGTCGACAGGGCGGGGAGACCCAGTACTTC. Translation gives CASSRQGGETQYF.

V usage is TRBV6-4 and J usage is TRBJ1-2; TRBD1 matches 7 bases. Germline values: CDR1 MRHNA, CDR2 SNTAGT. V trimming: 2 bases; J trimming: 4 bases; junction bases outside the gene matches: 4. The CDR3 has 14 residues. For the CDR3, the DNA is TGTGCCAGCAGTGACGGGACAGCTCCCTATGGCTACACCTTC. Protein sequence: CASSDGTAPYGYTF.

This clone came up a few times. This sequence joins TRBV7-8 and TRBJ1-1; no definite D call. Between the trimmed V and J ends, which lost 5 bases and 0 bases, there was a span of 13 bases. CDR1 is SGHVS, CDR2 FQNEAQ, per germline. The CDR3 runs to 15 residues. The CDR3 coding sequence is TGTGCCAGCAGCCCCTCCCCACTTGTGAACACTGAAGCTTTCTTT. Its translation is CASSPSPLVNTEAFF.

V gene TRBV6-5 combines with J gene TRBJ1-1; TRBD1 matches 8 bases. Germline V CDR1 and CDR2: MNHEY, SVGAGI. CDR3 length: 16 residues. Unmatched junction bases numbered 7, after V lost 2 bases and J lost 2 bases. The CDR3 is CASSYGTGDFNTEAFF. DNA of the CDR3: TGTGCCAGCAGTTACGGGACAGGAGATTTTAACACTGAAGCTTTCTTT.

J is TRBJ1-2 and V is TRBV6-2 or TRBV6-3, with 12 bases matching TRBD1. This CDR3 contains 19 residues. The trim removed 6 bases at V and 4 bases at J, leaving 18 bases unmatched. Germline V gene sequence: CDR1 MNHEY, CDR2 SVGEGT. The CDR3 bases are TGTGCCAGCAGCCCTAACTTCGGGACAGGGGGCTCCATGATCTATGGCTACACCTTC. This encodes CASSPNFGTGGSMIYGYTF.

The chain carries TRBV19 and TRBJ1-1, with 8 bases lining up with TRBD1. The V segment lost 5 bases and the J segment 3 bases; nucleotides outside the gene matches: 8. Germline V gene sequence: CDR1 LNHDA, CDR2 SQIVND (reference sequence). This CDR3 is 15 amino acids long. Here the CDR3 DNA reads TGTGCCAGTAGTTGGTCAGGGGGCGCGGACACTGAAGCTTTCTTT. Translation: CASSWSGGADTEAFF.

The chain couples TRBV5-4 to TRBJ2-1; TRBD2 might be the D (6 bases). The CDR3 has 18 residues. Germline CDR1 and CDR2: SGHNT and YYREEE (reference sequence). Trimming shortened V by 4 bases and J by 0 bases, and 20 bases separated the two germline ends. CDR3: CASSEVGWGVSSYNEQFF. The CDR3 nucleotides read TGTGCCAGCAGCGAAGTGGGATGGGGGGTTAGCTCCTACAATGAGCAGTTCTTC.

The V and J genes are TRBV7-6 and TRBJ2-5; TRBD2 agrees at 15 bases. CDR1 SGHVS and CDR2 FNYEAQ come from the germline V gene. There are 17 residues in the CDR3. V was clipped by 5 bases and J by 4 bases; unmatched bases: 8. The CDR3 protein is CASSRRPGLAGGETQYF. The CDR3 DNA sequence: TGTGCCAGCAGCAGACGACCGGGACTAGCGGGGGGAGAGACCCAGTACTTC.

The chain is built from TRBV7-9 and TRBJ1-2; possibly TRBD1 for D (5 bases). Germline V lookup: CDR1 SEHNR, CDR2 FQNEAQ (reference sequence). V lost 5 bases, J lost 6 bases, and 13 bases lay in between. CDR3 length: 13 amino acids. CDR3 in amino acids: CASSMTALDGYTF. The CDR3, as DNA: TGTGCCAGCAGCATGACAGCTTTAGATGGCTACACCTTC.

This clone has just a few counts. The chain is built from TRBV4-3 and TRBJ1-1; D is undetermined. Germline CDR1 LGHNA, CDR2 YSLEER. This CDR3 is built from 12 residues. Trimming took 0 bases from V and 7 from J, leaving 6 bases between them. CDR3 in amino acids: CASSQDGLEAFF. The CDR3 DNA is TGCGCCAGCAGCCAAGATGGCCTTGAAGCTTTCTTT.

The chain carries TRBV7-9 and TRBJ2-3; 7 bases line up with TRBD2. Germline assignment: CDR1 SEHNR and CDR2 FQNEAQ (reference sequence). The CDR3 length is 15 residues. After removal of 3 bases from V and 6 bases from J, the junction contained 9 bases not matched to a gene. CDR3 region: CASSLTSIYLDTQYF. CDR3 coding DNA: TGTGCCAGCAGCTTGACTAGCATATACCTCGATACGCAGTATTTT.

CDR3 protein: CASSPPGGSVIGELFF. CDR3 DNA sequence: TGTGCCAGCTCACCACCTGGCGGGAGTGTTATCGGGGAGCTGTTTTTT. V usage is TRBV18 and J usage is TRBJ2-2, with 7 bases fitting TRBD2. Germline V lookup: CDR1 KGHSH, CDR2 LQKENI. CDR3 length equals 16 residues. V lost 0 bases to trimming and J lost 7 bases; unmatched junction nucleotides: 8.

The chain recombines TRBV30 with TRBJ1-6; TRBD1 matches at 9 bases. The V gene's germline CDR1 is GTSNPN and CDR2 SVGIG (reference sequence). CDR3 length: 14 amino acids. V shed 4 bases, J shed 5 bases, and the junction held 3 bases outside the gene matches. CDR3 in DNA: TGTGCCTGGAACAGGGGGCGAGATAATTCACCCCTCCACTTT. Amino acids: CAWNRGRDNSPLHF.

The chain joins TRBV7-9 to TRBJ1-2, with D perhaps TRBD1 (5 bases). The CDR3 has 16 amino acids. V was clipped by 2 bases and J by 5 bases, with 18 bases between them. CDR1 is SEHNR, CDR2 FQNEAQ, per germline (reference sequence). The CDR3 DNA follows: TGTGCCAGCAGCTTAAATCTTGGACACCGTCGGTATGGCTACACCTTC. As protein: CASSLNLGHRRYGYTF.

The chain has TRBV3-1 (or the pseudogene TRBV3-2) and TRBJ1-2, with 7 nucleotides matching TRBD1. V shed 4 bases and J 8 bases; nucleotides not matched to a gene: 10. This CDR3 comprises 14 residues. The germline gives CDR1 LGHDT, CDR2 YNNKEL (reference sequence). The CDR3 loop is CASSLTGTVGGYTF. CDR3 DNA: TGTGCCAGCAGCCTAACCGGGACAGTGGGCGGCTACACCTTC.

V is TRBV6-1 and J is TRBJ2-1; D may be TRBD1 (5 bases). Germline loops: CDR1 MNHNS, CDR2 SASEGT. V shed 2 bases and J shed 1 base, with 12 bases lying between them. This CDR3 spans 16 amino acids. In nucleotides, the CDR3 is TGTGCCAGCAGTGAACAGGGTTTTATGTCCTACAATGAGCAGTTCTTC. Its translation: CASSEQGFMSYNEQFF.

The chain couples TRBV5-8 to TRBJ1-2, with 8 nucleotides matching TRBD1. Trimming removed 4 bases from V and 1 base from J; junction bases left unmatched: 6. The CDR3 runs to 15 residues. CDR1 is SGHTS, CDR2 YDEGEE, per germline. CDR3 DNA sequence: TGTGCCAGCAGCCCCGGGACAGGATTTAACTATGGCTACACCTTC. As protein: CASSPGTGFNYGYTF.

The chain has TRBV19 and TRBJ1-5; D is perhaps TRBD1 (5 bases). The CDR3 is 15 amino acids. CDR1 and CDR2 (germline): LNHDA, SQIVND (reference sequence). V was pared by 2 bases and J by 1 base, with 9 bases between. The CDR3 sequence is CASSIHRGSNQPQHF. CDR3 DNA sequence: TGTGCCAGTAGTATACATAGGGGCAGCAATCAGCCCCAGCATTTT. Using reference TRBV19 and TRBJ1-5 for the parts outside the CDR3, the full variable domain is DGGITQSPKYLFRKEGQNVTLSCEQNLNHDAMYWYRQDPGQGLRLIYYSQIVNDFQKGDIAEGYSVSREKKESFPLTVTSAQKNPTAFYLCASSIHRGSNQPQHFGDGTRLSIL.

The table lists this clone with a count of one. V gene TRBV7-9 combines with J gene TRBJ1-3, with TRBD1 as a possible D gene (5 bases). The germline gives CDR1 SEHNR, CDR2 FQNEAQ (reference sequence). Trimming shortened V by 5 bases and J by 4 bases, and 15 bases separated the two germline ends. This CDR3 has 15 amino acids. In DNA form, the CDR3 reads TGTGCCAGCAGCCGGGGGGATGCTTCCGGAAACACCATATATTTT. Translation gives CASSRGDASGNTIYF.

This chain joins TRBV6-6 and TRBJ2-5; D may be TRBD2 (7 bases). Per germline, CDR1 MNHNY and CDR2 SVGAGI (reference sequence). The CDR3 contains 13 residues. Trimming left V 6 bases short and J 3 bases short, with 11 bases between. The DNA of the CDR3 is TGTGCCAGCAGACAGGGAGGGGAAGAGACCCAGTACTTC. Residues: CASRQGGEETQYF.

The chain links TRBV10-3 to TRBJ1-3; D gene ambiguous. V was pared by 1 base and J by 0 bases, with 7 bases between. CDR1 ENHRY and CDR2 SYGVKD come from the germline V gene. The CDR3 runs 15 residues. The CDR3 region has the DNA TGTGCCATCAGTGAGTTCGGGGACTCTGGAAACACCATATATTTT. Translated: CAISEFGDSGNTIYF.

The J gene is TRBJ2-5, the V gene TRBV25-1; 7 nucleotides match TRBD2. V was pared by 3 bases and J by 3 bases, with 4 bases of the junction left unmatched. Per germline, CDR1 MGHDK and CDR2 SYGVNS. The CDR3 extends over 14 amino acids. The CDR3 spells CASSDTTSEETQYF. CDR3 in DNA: TGTGCCAGCAGTGATACAACTAGCGAAGAGACCCAGTACTTC.

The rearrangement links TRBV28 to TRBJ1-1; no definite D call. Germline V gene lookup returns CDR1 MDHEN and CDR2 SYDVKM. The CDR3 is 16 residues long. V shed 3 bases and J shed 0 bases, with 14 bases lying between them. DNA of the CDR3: TGTGCCAGCAGTTTCCCCCCTCAACGGTTGAACACTGAAGCTTTCTTT. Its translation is CASSFPPQRLNTEAFF.

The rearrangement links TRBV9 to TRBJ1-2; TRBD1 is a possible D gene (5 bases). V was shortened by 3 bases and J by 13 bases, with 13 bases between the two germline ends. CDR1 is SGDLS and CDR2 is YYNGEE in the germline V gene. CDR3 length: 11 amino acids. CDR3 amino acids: CASSAGDVGTF. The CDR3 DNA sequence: TGTGCCAGCAGCGCGGGGGACGTAGGCACCTTC.